The rows below give T cell receptor beta chains drawn from one sample of a study of OX40 agonist ivuxolimab in advanced cancers. Repertoires were generated with immunoSEQ multiplex PCR, while TCRdb's copy carries only in-frame clones and drops some. The sample contains 35,000 to 45,000 clones, 85% to 90% of which appear only once. Sequencing was performed on CD4+ or CD8+ T cells sorted from blood, taken in a trial of the OX40 agonist ivuxolimab. The receptors were sampled from an adult with an advanced solid tumor such as melanoma, head and neck, liver or kidney cancer. The CDR3 runs from the conserved cysteine through the conserved F or W. A D gene is named only where the DNA matches it firmly. Some rows mark clone size as missing; the rest say once, few, many or name a class of expanded clone.

v_call,d_call,clone_size,j_call,cdr3_nt,cdr3_aa
TRBV6-1,-,-,TRBJ2-5,TGTGCCACCCAGGGGAGAACTAAAGAGACCCAGTACTTC,CATQGRTKETQYF
TRBV10-1,TRBD1,-,TRBJ2-3,TGCGCCAGCAGTGACCAGGACAGGGGTGCGGATACGCAGTATTTT,CASSDQDRGADTQYF
TRBV5-6,TRBD1,-,TRBJ1-3,TGTGCCAGCAGCCCGAGACAGGGGGTGCTACCTGGAAACACCATATATTTT,CASSPRQGVLPGNTIYF
TRBV6-1,-,once,TRBJ1-5,TGTGCCAGCAGTGAAGCGCGGGGGGTGGGGAGCAATCAGCCCCAGCATTTT,CASSEARGVGSNQPQHF
TRBV5-1,-,-,TRBJ2-3,TGCGCCAGCAGCCTTGCCACAGACACTACAGATACGCAGTATTTT,CASSLATDTTDTQYF
TRBV11-2,-,-,TRBJ2-3,TGTGCCAGCAGCTTTAGGGGAGTACCAGCGACAGATACGCAGTATTTT,CASSFRGVPATDTQYF
TRBV5-1,TRBD1,-,TRBJ2-1,TGCGCCAGCAGTTTCGACAGGGTGTATGAGCAGTTCTTC,CASSFDRVYEQFF
TRBV19,TRBD1,-,TRBJ2-3,TGTGCCAGTAAGTCAAGACAGGGCGCAGATACGCAGTATTTT,CASKSRQGADTQYF
TRBV28,-,-,TRBJ2-3,TGTGCCAGCAGTTTATACCTCCCAGGAGGGCAGTATTTT,CASSLYLPGGQYF
TRBV25-1,TRBD1,-,TRBJ1-2,TGTGCCAGCAGGGAGACAGGGGCTAACTATGGCTACACCTTC,CASRETGANYGYTF
TRBV6-6,-,-,TRBJ1-6,TGTGCCAGCAGTTACTCGAGTTCACCCCTCTACTTT,CASSYSSSPLYF
TRBV6-1,-,-,TRBJ2-3,TGTGCCAGCAAGAACGAACCGGGTTCAGCAGATACGCAGTATTTT,CASKNEPGSADTQYF
TRBV7-8,TRBD1,-,TRBJ1-6,TGTGCCAGCATGAGGACAGGGGATTCACCCCTCCACTTT,CASMRTGDSPLHF
TRBV7-9,-,-,TRBJ1-4,TGTGCCAGCAGCTTAGAGCTGGTTGCAACTAATGAAAAACTGTTTTTT,CASSLELVATNEKLFF
TRBV7-2,-,once,TRBJ1-4,TGTGCCAGCAGCTTAAACGGCTGGGATGAAAAACTGTTTTTT,CASSLNGWDEKLFF
TRBV2,-,-,TRBJ2-4,TGTGCCAGCAGTGATGATAGGGAGGACATTCAGTACTTC,CASSDDREDIQYF
TRBV2,TRBD1,-,TRBJ1-2,TGTGCCAGCAGGGGGACAGGGGGCAAGAGGGGCTACACCTTC,CASRGTGGKRGYTF
TRBV2,TRBD1,-,TRBJ1-5,TGTGCCAGCAGTGAGATACAGGGGGCCCTCTTAAGCAATCAGCCCCAGCATTTT,CASSEIQGALLSNQPQHF
TRBV4-2,-,-,TRBJ1-1,TGTGCCAGCAGCCCTGTGGGGAACCTCGGGAGAACTGAAGCTTTCTTT,CASSPVGNLGRTEAFF
TRBV30,TRBD2,few,TRBJ2-2,TGTGCCTGGAGTGTGTTCGGGGGGGATTTCTCGAACACCGGGGAGCTGTTTTTT,CAWSVFGGDFSNTGELFF
TRBV7-9,-,-,TRBJ1-2,TGTGCCAGCAGCTCGATCTATGGCTACACCTTC,CASSSIYGYTF
TRBV6-1,-,few,TRBJ2-5,TGTGCCAGCAGTGACGGTCAGGGAATACGAATCCAAGAGACCCAGTACTTC,CASSDGQGIRIQETQYF
TRBV7-9,-,-,TRBJ2-3,TGTGCCATCCCGGAGGGCGGAAGCACAGATACGCAGTATTTT,CAIPEGGSTDTQYF
TRBV6-5,TRBD1,-,TRBJ2-7,TGTGCCAGCAGTTACGCCACAGGGGGCTCCTACGAGCAGTACTTC,CASSYATGGSYEQYF
TRBV7-2,TRBD1,-,TRBJ2-7,TGTGCCAGCAGCGGGGACAGTAACTCCTACGAGCAGTACTTC,CASSGDSNSYEQYF
TRBV11-2,-,-,TRBJ2-1,TGTGCCAGCAGCTTAGATTTAAATGAGCAGTTCTTC,CASSLDLNEQFF
TRBV5-1,TRBD1,-,TRBJ2-2,TGCGCCAGCAGCTTGGAGGGGACAGGGAACACCGGGGAGCTGTTTTTT,CASSLEGTGNTGELFF
TRBV7-2,-,-,TRBJ2-2,TGTGCCAGCAGAGCCCAGGGAGCGTCGAACACCGGGGAGCTGTTTTTT,CASRAQGASNTGELFF
TRBV9,-,-,TRBJ1-1,TGTGCCAGCAGTGCGGGGGAGGGCATGGGGGACACTGAAGCTTTCTTT,CASSAGEGMGDTEAFF